This TCR beta chain was captured in a study of cytomegalovirus exposure and HLA in healthy donors. Study-wide context: In a later analysis, the 90 to 150 validation repertoires were reported to have used the same platform as the roughly 700 first-cohort repertoires.

Produced via immunoSEQ multiplex PCR; TCRdb's table is partial and in-frame only. The sample shows under 300,000 clones, just over 85% of them seen only once. Points on this clone: The antigen is not known.

The CDR3 loop spans 11 amino acids. V lost 1 base to trimming and J lost 8 bases, with 8 bases between them. Germline V gene data show CDR1 as GTSNPN and CDR2 as SVGIG (reference sequence). Study-level results: In vitro experiments confirmed that three CMV-associated chains were specific for CMV antigens. A list of roughly 160 TCR beta chains associated with cytomegalovirus was given. Both high specificity and high sensitivity reportedly marked the classifier's diagnosis of cytomegalovirus status.

This TCR derives from a woman younger than 30 in good health and CMV-seronegative. V and J are TRBV30 and TRBJ1-2; maybe TRBD1 (6 bases). Sequenced material: PBMCs. CDR3 protein: CAWSAQGGYTF. DNA for the CDR3: TGTGCCTGGAGTGCCCAGGGGGGCTACACCTTC.